These T cell receptor beta chains were read from a single sample in a study of cytomegalovirus exposure and HLA in healthy donors. Data came from immunoSEQ multiplex PCR; TCRdb stores just in-frame clones and leaves some out. The sample has about 150,000 clones, 73% seen once. Sequencing was performed on PBMCs. All receptors derive from a woman between 18 and 29 years old in good health and CMV-seronegative. Both conserved end residues are part of each CDR3. Fields, in order: D gene, clone size, J gene, V gene, CDR3 DNA, CDR3 protein. D genes are given only for firm matches. For some rows the clone size is stated as once, few or many, or as a class when expanded; others skip it.

-	few	TRBJ2-2	TRBV7-7	TGTGCTAGCAGCTGGAGTTCCTACTCGAACACCGGGGAGCTGTTTTTT	CASSWSSYSNTGELFF
-	-	TRBJ2-2	TRBV7-2	TGTGCCAGCAGCTTAGATTGGGCAAAGTTAGCCGGGGAGCTGTTTTTT	CASSLDWAKLAGELFF
TRBD2	-	TRBJ2-1	TRBV4-1	TGCGCCAGCAGCCAAGAAAGGACTAGCGATGGTGAGCAGTTCTTC	CASSQERTSDGEQFF
-	-	TRBJ1-1	TRBV5-5	TGTGCCAGCAGCCCCCCCAGGGGTGAAGCTTTCTTT	CASSPPRGEAFF
-	few	TRBJ1-1	TRBV2	TGTGCCAGCAGTGAGGGGCGGGGGAACACTGAAGCTTTCTTT	CASSEGRGNTEAFF
TRBD2	-	TRBJ2-3	TRBV5-1	TGCGCCAGCAGCTTCACTAGCGGGAGTGGAGATACGCAGTATTTT	CASSFTSGSGDTQYF
TRBD1	once	TRBJ2-5	TRBV5-6	TGTGCCAGCAGCCGGGACAGCCAAGAGACCCAGTACTTC	CASSRDSQETQYF
-	-	TRBJ1-1	TRBV6-5	TGTGCCAGCAGATTGCGGAACACTGAAGCTTTCTTT	CASRLRNTEAFF
-	-	TRBJ1-1	TRBV19	TGTGCCAGTAGTATAGATCCCAGTGAAGCTTTCTTT	CASSIDPSEAFF
TRBD2	once	TRBJ2-1	TRBV5-6	TGTGCCAGCAGCTTGGCTAGCGGGATTTACAATGAGCAGTTCTTC	CASSLASGIYNEQFF
TRBD1	-	TRBJ1-4	TRBV18	TGTGCCAGCTCACCAAGACAGGGAGACGAAAAACTGTTTTTT	CASSPRQGDEKLFF
-	-	TRBJ2-7	TRBV29-1	TGCAGCGTACCCGGACCGGGATCCTACGAGCAGTACTTC	CSVPGPGSYEQYF
-	-	TRBJ2-2	TRBV29-1	TGCAGCGTTGAAGAGGGGCAGGGGAACACCGGGGAGCTGTTTTTT	CSVEEGQGNTGELFF
-	-	TRBJ2-1	TRBV30	TGTGCCTGGAGAGGTTCCCCGGGAGCCTACAATGAGCAGTTCTTC	CAWRGSPGAYNEQFF
TRBD1	-	TRBJ2-7	TRBV2	TGTGCCAGCAGTGCACAGGGGGCGGGGGAGCAGTACTTC	CASSAQGAGEQYF
-	-	TRBJ2-5	TRBV10-3	TGTGCCATCAGTGGGTCAGCCGGTGGGGCAGAGACCCAGTACTTC	CAISGSAGGAETQYF
-	few	TRBJ1-1	TRBV11-2	TGTGCCAGCAGCTCACAGGGGAACACTGAAGCTTTCTTT	CASSSQGNTEAFF
TRBD1	once	TRBJ1-1	TRBV18	TGTGCCAGCTCACCGGACAGGGAAATCAACACTGAAGCTTTCTTT	CASSPDREINTEAFF
-	few	TRBJ2-5	TRBV7-7	TGTGCCAGCAGCGCGCCCGGGATGGAGACCCAGTACTTC	CASSAPGMETQYF
TRBD1	-	TRBJ1-1	TRBV7-9	TGTGCCAGCACCAGAATCGGGACAGAGGAAGCTTTCTTT	CASTRIGTEEAFF
TRBD1	-	TRBJ1-2	TRBV4-3	TGCGCCAGCAGCCAAGACATCGGGACAGACCCCTCCACCTTC	CASSQDIGTDPSTF
-	-	TRBJ1-5	TRBV5-6	TGTGCCAGCAGTTCTCGGGGGAGCAATCAGCCCCAGCATTTT	CASSSRGSNQPQHF
-	few	TRBJ1-1	TRBV23-1	TGCGCCAGCAGTCGAGACAGGTCGGCGAACACTGAAGCTTTCTTT	CASSRDRSANTEAFF
-	-	TRBJ2-7	TRBV7-2	TGTGCCAGCACCGGATACGGGAGAAAGGGCGAGCAGTACTTC	CASTGYGRKGEQYF
-	-	TRBJ1-1	TRBV6-6	TGTGCCAGCAGTTATAGGTCAGGGAGGGAAGAAGCTTTCTTT	CASSYRSGREEAFF
-	-	TRBJ2-1	TRBV19	TGTGCCAGTAGTAGCGGGGAAACCTACAATGAGCAGTTCTTC	CASSSGETYNEQFF
-	once	TRBJ2-5	TRBV7-2	TGTGCCAGCAGCTTTTCCTCTACTAGTGGAGAGACCCAGTACTTC	CASSFSSTSGETQYF
-	-	TRBJ1-6	TRBV10-3	TGTGCCATCAGTACTAGGGGGAATGATTCACCCCTCCACTTT	CAISTRGNDSPLHF
-	-	TRBJ1-3	TRBV11-2	TGTGCCAGCAGCCGCGGACAAGGAAACACCATATATTTT	CASSRGQGNTIYF
-	-	TRBJ1-5	TRBV6-5	TGTGCCAGCAGTTACTCGCAGGGTGGGCAGCCCCAGCATTTT	CASSYSQGGQPQHF
TRBD1	once	TRBJ1-2	TRBV28	TGTGCCAGCAGTTCAGCTTCCCTCCCCACAGGGGACACACTCTATGGCTACACCTTC	CASSSASLPTGDTLYGYTF
TRBD1	-	TRBJ1-1	TRBV28	TGTGCCAGCAGTTTCAAGGGGGCGAACACTGAAGCTTTCTTT	CASSFKGANTEAFF
TRBD2	-	TRBJ2-3	TRBV10-2	TGCGCCAGCAGTGAGTCGAGGGGGAGTAGCGGGAGGAGCACAGATACGCAGTATTTT	CASSESRGSSGRSTDTQYF
TRBD2	-	TRBJ2-3	TRBV14	TGTGCCAGCAGCCCCAATGCCTTTAGCGGGAGTACAGATACGCAGTATTTT	CASSPNAFSGSTDTQYF
TRBD2	-	TRBJ2-2	TRBV14	TGTGCCAGCAGCCCCTGGACTAGCGGGTTCACCGGGGAGCTGTTTTTT	CASSPWTSGFTGELFF
-	few	TRBJ2-1	TRBV11-2	TGTGCCAGCAGCTCAGGGTTGCGGTCGCCAGGCGATGAGCAGTTCTTC	CASSSGLRSPGDEQFF
-	few	TRBJ2-5	TRBV7-2	TGTGCCAGCAGCAAGCGGACGGATCAAGAGACCCAGTACTTC	CASSKRTDQETQYF
TRBD2	once	TRBJ2-5	TRBV7-7	TGTGCTAGCAGCATAGCGGGGGGGCGAGAGACCCAGTACTTC	CASSIAGGRETQYF
-	few	TRBJ1-4	TRBV6-1	TGTGCCAGCAGCGCCGGGGACACAACTAATGAAAAACTGTTTTTT	CASSAGDTTNEKLFF
-	-	TRBJ1-2	TRBV5-1	TGCGCCAGCAGCGGGGAGGGACAAATCTATGGCTACACCTTC	CASSGEGQIYGYTF
-	-	TRBJ1-1	TRBV19	TGTGCCTCCAAAGGGGACACTGAAGCTTTCTTT	CASKGDTEAFF